A selection of T cell receptor beta chains follows, all from one sample in a study of blood T cell repertoires in COVID-19. Sequencing used immunoSEQ multiplex PCR; TCRdb keeps in-frame clones, though not all of them. This sample has some 200,000 clones; about nine tenths occur once, and the top ten carry 3.1%. Sequenced input: PBMCs or T cells enriched from blood (not recorded which). The receptors stem from a woman aged 45 to 65 in a cohort exposed to, infected with or recovered from COVID-19 (not recorded which). The CDR3 runs from the conserved cysteine through the conserved F or W. The D gene is left open where the match is weak. Size values are once, few and many counts, or a class for expanded clones, and some rows have none.

TGCGCCAGCAGCATCTCCCAGGGGGCGAGAGGCTACACCTTC CASSISQGARGYTF . TRBJ1-2 TRBV5-1 TRBD1
TGTGCCAGCTCAGGGCCCCTGGTCTTTGGGCCCCAAGAGACCCAGTACTTC CASSGPLVFGPQETQYF . TRBJ2-5 TRBV18 .
TGTGCCAGCAGCCTAAACGAAGCGGGGGAAGAACACCGGGGAGCTGTTTTT CASSLNEAGEEHRGAVF . TRBJ2-2 TRBV7-9 TRBD2
TGCAGCGTCGAGGGAGGGTACGAGTTTCAGCCCCAGCATTTT CSVEGGYEFQPQHF . TRBJ1-5 TRBV29-1 .
TGTGCCAGCAGTATTGAGACAGGGAACTATGGCTACACCTTC CASSIETGNYGYTF . TRBJ1-2 TRBV6-5 TRBD1
TGTGCCAGCAGTCAAAGAGCAACTAATGAAAAACTGTTTTTT CASSQRATNEKLFF few TRBJ1-4 TRBV6-5 .
TGTGCCAGCAGTGACGTAGCTGGGGAGACCCAGTACTTC CASSDVAGETQYF . TRBJ2-5 TRBV2 .
TGTGCCAGTAGTATTTGGGACTTCTATGGCTACACCTTC CASSIWDFYGYTF . TRBJ1-2 TRBV19 .
TGTGCCAGCAGCATAGGGACAGGGGGCGAGGGCTACACCTTC CASSIGTGGEGYTF . TRBJ1-2 TRBV6-5 TRBD1
TGTGCCAGCAGCTTACCGGTTAGCGGGGTTAGCACAGATACGCAGTATTTT CASSLPVSGVSTDTQYF . TRBJ2-3 TRBV9 TRBD2
TGCGCCAGCAGCCAAACCAACCGGGACAGGAACTATGGCTACACCTTC CASSQTNRDRNYGYTF few TRBJ1-2 TRBV4-3 TRBD1
TGTGCCATCAGCCCGGGACAGAACTACGAGCAGTACTTC CAISPGQNYEQYF . TRBJ2-7 TRBV10-3 TRBD1
TGTGCCAGCAGCGCCGCGAACACCGGGGAGCTGTTTTTT CASSAANTGELFF once TRBJ2-2 TRBV9 .
TGCGCCAGCAGCCAAGTTTATAGGGGCCGGGGCTACACCTTC CASSQVYRGRGYTF . TRBJ1-2 TRBV4-3 .
TGTGCCAGCAGCCCCGGACTAGCGGGGGGTGGGGATGAGCAGTTCTTC CASSPGLAGGGDEQFF . TRBJ2-1 TRBV7-9 TRBD2
TGTGCCAGCAGCCAAGATTCCTCGGGAGGGGGACAGGGGGAAGGTGGCTACACCTTC CASSQDSSGGGQGEGGYTF once TRBJ1-2 TRBV4-2 TRBD1
TGTGCCAGCAGTGTAGACAGGGGGTACCTCCACTTT CASSVDRGYLHF once TRBJ1-6 TRBV6-4 TRBD1
TGTGCCAGCAGTGACCACAGGGGGAACTATGGCTACACCTTC CASSDHRGNYGYTF . TRBJ1-2 TRBV28 TRBD1
TGTGCCAGCGGCAGGGTTTTGGAGACCCAGTACTTC CASGRVLETQYF once TRBJ2-5 TRBV5-6 .
TGTGCCAGCACGGGAGGGATTTATTTTAGCACAGATACGCAGTATTTT CASTGGIYFSTDTQYF . TRBJ2-3 TRBV6-6 TRBD2
TGTGCCAGCAGTCGACAGCCCTATCCAAATCAGCCCCAGCATTTT CASSRQPYPNQPQHF once TRBJ1-5 TRBV6-5 .
TGTGCCACCAGTGATTTGGGTAGCCGTTATGGCTACACCTTC CATSDLGSRYGYTF once TRBJ1-2 TRBV24-1 .
TGTGCCAGCACCACCGACAGGGCGAACACTGAAGCTTTCTTT CASTTDRANTEAFF . TRBJ1-1 TRBV11-1 TRBD1
TGTGCCAGCAGCCAATCAAGGGGGTTGAACACTGAAGCTTTCTTT CASSQSRGLNTEAFF few TRBJ1-1 TRBV16 .
TGTGCCAGCAGCGAAGCCGGACTAGCGCTCACAGATACGCAGTATTTT CASSEAGLALTDTQYF . TRBJ2-3 TRBV7-3 TRBD2
TGTGCCAGCAGTGGGACCAGGGGCACTGAAGCTTTCTTT CASSGTRGTEAFF . TRBJ1-1 TRBV2 .
TGTGCCAGCAGCTTAGGCGGGGGGGCCGTTGGCAATGAGCAGTTCTTC CASSLGGGAVGNEQFF . TRBJ2-1 TRBV7-2 TRBD2
TGCGCCAGCAGCCCCCGAACAGGGGACACTAACTATGGCTACACCTTC CASSPRTGDTNYGYTF . TRBJ1-2 TRBV4-1 TRBD1
TGTGCCAGCAGTTTAGGGTCCGGGGGCAATCAGCCCCAGCATTTT CASSLGSGGNQPQHF . TRBJ1-5 TRBV27 .
TGTGCCAGCAGCTTGGGGGAGGGCGGCTATGGCTACACCTTC CASSLGEGGYGYTF . TRBJ1-2 TRBV5-4 .
TGTGCCAGCAGCTTAGATCAGACGGGGTTGTATGGCTACACCTTC CASSLDQTGLYGYTF . TRBJ1-2 TRBV7-9 .
TGTGCCAGCAGCTTAGGGACTAGCGAGTACAATGAGCAGTTCTTC CASSLGTSEYNEQFF . TRBJ2-1 TRBV7-6 TRBD2
TGTGCCAGCAGTTTTTTTCCCTACCGGGACAACTCCCCGGGTAACTATGGCTACACCTTC CASSFFPYRDNSPGNYGYTF . TRBJ1-2 TRBV27 .
TGTGCCATCAGGGGACTAGCGGGGTCCGACAATGAGCAGTTCTTC CAIRGLAGSDNEQFF . TRBJ2-1 TRBV10-3 TRBD2
TGTGCCAGCAGCTTGGCCAGCTCCTACGAGCAGTACTTC CASSLASSYEQYF . TRBJ2-7 TRBV5-6 .
TGTGCCAGCAGTGACGTAAACAATCAGCCCCAGCATTTT CASSDVNNQPQHF few TRBJ1-5 TRBV2 .
TGTGCCAGCAGCCAAGATAGGGGGAACACTGAAGCTTTCTTT CASSQDRGNTEAFF once TRBJ1-1 TRBV4-2 .
TGCGCCAGCAGTTTCGCGACAGGGGGAAGAGGCTATGGCTACACCTTC CASSFATGGRGYGYTF . TRBJ1-2 TRBV10-2 TRBD1
TGTGCCAGCAGTTCTCCCCTACAGGGATTGTCTGAAGCTTTCTTT CASSSPLQGLSEAFF once TRBJ1-1 TRBV5-4 .
TGTGCCAGCAGTTTCGGGGGTAACTATGGCTACACCTTC CASSFGGNYGYTF . TRBJ1-2 TRBV28 .
TGTGCCTGGAACAGGGGCCCTGACCCTTACGAGCAGTACTTC CAWNRGPDPYEQYF . TRBJ2-7 TRBV30 TRBD1
TGCGCCAGCAGTGAAGGGAACGGGACCGGGGGGTGCGAGCAGTACTTC CASSEGNGTGGCEQYF . TRBJ2-7 TRBV10-1 TRBD2
TGTGCCAGCAGCTTCCGGGACAGTCCGTTCTTC CASSFRDSPFF . TRBJ2-1 TRBV7-9 TRBD1
TGTGCCAGCAGTTTTGCTAGCCGGGATAGCACAGATACGCAGTATTTT CASSFASRDSTDTQYF . TRBJ2-3 TRBV28 .
TGTGCCAGCAGCCACGCCGGACAGGGTAGGGGCACCGGGGAGCTGTTTTTT CASSHAGQGRGTGELFF . TRBJ2-2 TRBV3-1/TRBV3-2 TRBD1
TGTGCCAGCAGATACTTCGGGGGGGAGACCCAGTACTTC CASRYFGGETQYF . TRBJ2-5 TRBV2 TRBD2
TGTGCCAGAAGCTTAGTTTCAGGGAACACTGAAGCTTTCTTT CARSLVSGNTEAFF . TRBJ1-1 TRBV7-5 .
TGTGCCAGCATTCAAAGCCCAGGGGGTCACTATGGCTACACCTTC CASIQSPGGHYGYTF once TRBJ1-2 TRBV7-2 TRBD1
TGTGCCAGCACTACTAGCGGGGGAGGAGAGACCCAGTACTTC CASTTSGGGETQYF . TRBJ2-5 TRBV2 TRBD2
TGTGCCAGCTCACCACCGAGTCGCCGGGGGGAGACCCAGTACTTC CASSPPSRRGETQYF . TRBJ2-5 TRBV18 .
TGTGCCTGGAGTGACCCGGGACAGGGCTCGAAGAGCTATGGCTACACCTTC CAWSDPGQGSKSYGYTF . TRBJ1-2 TRBV30 TRBD1
TGTGCCAGCAGCTTACTAGCGGGGGGAAGCACAGATACGCAGTATTTT CASSLLAGGSTDTQYF . TRBJ2-3 TRBV7-2 TRBD2
TGTGCCAGCACCCTGGGACAGAACACCGGGGAGCTGTTTTTT CASTLGQNTGELFF once TRBJ2-2 TRBV28 .
TGTGCCAGCAGCGCCACAGAGAGCAATCAGCCCCAGCATTTT CASSATESNQPQHF . TRBJ1-5 TRBV2 .